The rows below give T cell receptor beta chains drawn from one sample of a study of T cells in Graves' hyperthyroidism and ophthalmopathy. In TCRdb, the multiplex PCR reads were re-called with MiXCR into one record per CDR3 protein. The profile shows about 360,000 distinct CDR3 sequences, around 16% of them singletons. Input material: blood. These TCRs come from a young woman with Graves' hyperthyroidism that later progressed to Graves' ophthalmopathy. The CDR3 runs from the conserved cysteine through the conserved F or W. D genes are given only for firm matches. Expanded clones are given a class, and other clones once, few, many or no size at all.

J gene,V gene,CDR3 length,clone size,D gene,CDR3 protein,CDR3 DNA
TRBJ1-2,TRBV20-1,15,many,TRBD1,CSAGSHLTGTYGYTF,TGCAGTGCCGGTAGCCACCTGACAGGGACCTATGGCTACACCTTC
TRBJ1-6,TRBV7-8,18,few,.,CASSLAYSPRFTHSPLHF,TGTGCCAGCAGCTTGGCGTATTCGCCCCGCTTCACACATTCACCCCTCCACTTT
TRBJ2-1,TRBV12-3/TRBV12-4,15,many,.,CASSPSQGSYNEQFF,TGTGCCAGCAGCCCTTCCCAGGGATCCTACAATGAGCAGTTCTTC
TRBJ2-1,TRBV5-1,17,.,TRBD2,CASSLQLAGTSYNEQFF,TGCGCCAGCAGCTTGCAACTAGCGGGAACCTCCTACAATGAGCAGTTCTTC
TRBJ2-7,TRBV4-1,17,.,TRBD2,CASSIRDGLAGAYEQYF,TGCGCCAGCAGCATACGAGATGGACTAGCGGGAGCCTACGAGCAGTACTTC
TRBJ2-7,TRBV20-1,15,many,.,CSAHPPGRLFEEQYF,TGCAGTGCTCACCCTCCGGGACGGCTGTTCGAGGAGCAGTACTTC
TRBJ2-3,TRBV20-1,12,many,.,CSATLRADTQYF,TGCAGTGCTACCCTCAGGGCAGATACGCAGTATTTT
TRBJ2-7,TRBV5-1,15,.,TRBD2,CASRGGLANTYEQYF,TGCGCCAGCAGGGGGGGACTAGCGAATACCTACGAGCAGTACTTC
TRBJ2-1,TRBV19,13,few,.,CASSIGPGGEQFF,TGTGCCAGTAGTATAGGCCCCGGTGGTGAGCAGTTCTTC
TRBJ1-6,TRBV7-2,16,many,.,CASSLSGGSYNSPLHF,TGTGCCAGCAGCTTAAGTGGGGGCTCCTATAATTCACCCCTCCACTTT